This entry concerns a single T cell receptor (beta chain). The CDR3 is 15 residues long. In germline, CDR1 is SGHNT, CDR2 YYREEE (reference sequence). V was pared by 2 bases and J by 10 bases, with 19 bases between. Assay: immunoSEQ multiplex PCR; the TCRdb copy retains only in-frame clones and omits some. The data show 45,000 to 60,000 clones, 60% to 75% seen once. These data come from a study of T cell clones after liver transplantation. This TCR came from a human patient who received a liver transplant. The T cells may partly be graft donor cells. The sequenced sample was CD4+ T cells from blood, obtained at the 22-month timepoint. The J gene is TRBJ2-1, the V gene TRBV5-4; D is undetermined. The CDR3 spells CASSFGHRSPSEQFF. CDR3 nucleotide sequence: TGTGCCAGCAGCTTCGGGCATAGATCCCCGAGCGAGCAGTTCTTC.